Listed below are T cell receptor beta chains from one sample, sequenced in a study of OX40 agonist ivuxolimab in advanced cancers. Produced via immunoSEQ multiplex PCR; TCRdb's table is partial and in-frame only. Of over 65,000 clones listed, 70% to 90% are singletons. Sequencing used CD4+ or CD8+ T cells sorted from blood, obtained in a trial of the OX40 agonist ivuxolimab. These receptors all come from an adult with an advanced solid tumor such as melanoma, head and neck, liver or kidney cancer. The conserved cysteine and the conserved F or W are not part of the CDR3 here. Clone size is not always given. Where it is, it says once, few, many or a class for expanded clones.

clone_size	v_call	j_call	cdr3_aa
NA	TRBV27	TRBJ1-6	ASSNGQPNSPLH
NA	TRBV4-1	TRBJ1-6	ASSQLKNDLPLH
NA	TRBV29-1	TRBJ1-1	SVRGRGGHTEAF
NA	TRBV19	TRBJ2-3	ASSRRLHSTDTQY
NA	TRBV5-4	TRBJ2-7	ASSSGTSGRSSYEQY
NA	TRBV6-5	TRBJ1-2	ASSSTGNRGYT
NA	TRBV5-8	TRBJ1-5	ASSGIDRLNQPQH
NA	TRBV5-1	TRBJ1-5	ASSLVAGSNQPQH
once	TRBV30	TRBJ2-7	AWDGLAGEQY
NA	TRBV27	TRBJ1-5	ASGGSYQPQH
NA	TRBV28	TRBJ1-5	ASKGANQPQH
few	TRBV18	TRBJ2-6	ASSRTSGSGANVLT
NA	TRBV18	TRBJ2-2	ASSPLRGPGELF
NA	TRBV27	TRBJ2-2	ASSLWSGGAHTGELF
NA	TRBV5-1	TRBJ2-1	ASSTLAGEVYEQF
once	TRBV28	TRBJ2-7	AVPGPSSYEQY
few	TRBV25-1	TRBJ2-1	ASSNGAREQF
NA	TRBV28	TRBJ2-2	ASRNSGRATGELF
NA	TRBV27	TRBJ2-3	ASMRVRGNERTDTQY
NA	TRBV4-2	TRBJ1-3	ASSQRGQHSGNTIY
NA	TRBV18	TRBJ1-1	ASSPDTNTEAF
NA	TRBV28	TRBJ1-3	APANTIY
NA	TRBV7-9	TRBJ1-5	ASSFPGGQPQH
once	TRBV5-1	TRBJ1-3	ASSLTGGSGNTIY
NA	TRBV10-3	TRBJ1-4	AIREGVANEKLF
NA	TRBV18	TRBJ2-1	ASSLDGVFNEQF
NA	TRBV21-1	TRBJ2-1	ASSKGGQSSYNEQF
NA	TRBV18	TRBJ2-1	ASSPGLAGEQF
NA	TRBV10-1	TRBJ1-1	ASSANSMNTEAF
once	TRBV5-8	TRBJ2-3	ASRRTGAGDTQY
NA	TRBV7-3	TRBJ2-1	ASSLQLAPGGEQF
NA	TRBV19	TRBJ2-7	ASAGGGLGYEQY
NA	TRBV28	TRBJ2-1	ASSSAGAGLGEQF
NA	TRBV7-2	TRBJ2-1	ASSSAGQGYNEQF
NA	TRBV6-6	TRBJ1-2	ASSYKGVGYT
NA	TRBV4-1	TRBJ2-3	ASSQVPGQGSSDTQY
NA	TRBV9	TRBJ2-1	ASSVRGGAFAEQF
NA	TRBV2	TRBJ1-2	ASRRDRGDSYGYT
NA	TRBV7-9	TRBJ2-7	ASSLAAGSYEQY
NA	TRBV5-8	TRBJ1-6	ASSLQYNSPLH
NA	TRBV19	TRBJ1-1	ASNSDRVNTEAF
NA	TRBV2	TRBJ1-1	ASSQRNTEAF
NA	TRBV23-1	TRBJ1-5	ASSHVRKPQH
NA	TRBV7-3	TRBJ2-2	ASSTQKLNTGELF